These 16 T cell receptor beta chains originate from one sample sequenced in a study of blood T cell repertoires in COVID-19. Clones were read by immunoSEQ multiplex PCR, and TCRdb kept only the in-frame ones, dropping some. This table holds over 250,000 clones, roughly nine tenths found once. Sequencing used PBMCs or T cells enriched from blood (not recorded which). These receptors all stem from a man aged 55 to 70 who had recovered from COVID-19.

This chain uses TRBV10-3 with TRBJ2-7, with 8 bases lining up with TRBD2. With V trimmed by 6 bases and J by 3 bases, 4 bases remained unmatched. The germline V gene encodes CDR1 ENHRY and CDR2 SYGVKD. The CDR3 is made up of 13 amino acids. The CDR3 DNA reads TGTGCCATCAGAGCGGGAGCCCACTACGAGCAGTACTTC. Residues: CAIRAGAHYEQYF.

The chain combines TRBV13 with TRBJ2-1, with 7 bases identical to TRBD1. Losses at the gene ends were 5 bases for V and 0 bases for J; bases not matched to a gene: 7. CDR3 length equals 16 residues. Per the germline V gene, CDR1 is PRHDT and CDR2 is FYEKMQ (reference sequence). CDR3 protein: CASSTWDRPSYNEQFF. DNA for the CDR3: TGTGCCAGCAGCACCTGGGACAGACCCTCCTACAATGAGCAGTTCTTC.

The chain joins TRBV30 to TRBJ1-1; 7 bases align to TRBD1. Germline trimming cut 1 base from V and 8 bases from J; bases unmatched to any gene: 16. CDR3 length: 16 residues. CDR1 and CDR2 from the germline V gene are GTSNPN and SVGIG (reference sequence). This CDR3 reads CAWSGGLARGLKEAFF. In nucleotides, the CDR3 is TGTGCCTGGAGTGGGGGCTTGGCCAGGGGGTTGAAGGAAGCTTTCTTT.

The sample holds one count of this clone. J is TRBJ1-1 and V is TRBV24-1; 8 nucleotides line up with TRBD1. In germline, CDR1 is KGHDR, CDR2 SFDVKD. This CDR3 comprises 13 residues. With 8 bases clipped from V and 4 bases from J, the junction kept 5 bases outside the gene matches. CDR3: CATTRTGSTEAFF. DNA of the CDR3: TGTGCCACCACCCGGACAGGGTCCACTGAAGCTTTCTTT.

The genes are TRBV5-5 and TRBJ2-5; D may be TRBD2 (5 bases). V lost 4 bases, J lost 4 bases, and 20 bases lay in between. CDR3 length equals 16 residues. The germline gives CDR1 SGHKS, CDR2 YYEKEE (reference sequence). Here the CDR3 reads CASSQEAPVGVETQYF. CDR3 nucleotides: TGTGCCAGCAGCCAGGAGGCCCCGGTAGGAGTAGAGACCCAGTACTTC. Looking up the rest from reference TRBV5-5 and TRBJ2-5 gives the full variable domain: DAGVTQSPTHLIKTRGQQVTLRCSPISGHKSVSWYQQVLGQGPQFIFQYYEKEERGRGNFPDRFSARQFPNYSSELNVNALLLGDSALYLCASSQEAPVGVETQYFGPGTRLLVL.

V is TRBV10-1 and J is TRBJ2-2, with D tentatively TRBD1 (5 bases). Germline V gene data show CDR1 as WNHNN and CDR2 as SYGVQD (reference sequence). Trimming took off 4 bases at V and 4 bases at J, with 10 bases between the two ends. This CDR3 has 14 residues. The CDR3 sequence is CASSGGSSTGELFF. CDR3 bases: TGCGCCAGCAGTGGGGGCTCCTCCACCGGGGAGCTGTTTTTT.

The J gene is TRBJ2-7, the V gene TRBV6-5; no clear D. Deletions cut 6 bases from V and 5 bases from J, with 11 bases between. The CDR3 totals 12 residues. Per the germline V gene, CDR1 is MNHEY and CDR2 is SVGAGI. The CDR3 sequence is CASRPQAHEQYF. The CDR3 nucleotides read TGTGCCAGCAGACCCCAAGCCCACGAGCAGTACTTC.

This rearrangement joins TRBV3-1 (or the pseudogene TRBV3-2) to TRBJ2-6; D uncertain. The CDR3 totals 17 residues. Germline CDR1 is LGHDT and CDR2 is YNNKEL (reference sequence). The V end lost 0 bases, the J end lost 0 bases, and 9 bases lay between the germline ends. CDR3 region: CASSQDYRYSGANVLTF. For the CDR3, the DNA is TGTGCCAGCAGCCAAGATTATCGGTACTCTGGGGCCAACGTCCTGACTTTC.

The V and J genes are TRBV18 and TRBJ2-2; D possibly corresponds to TRBD2 (5 bases). The CDR3 totals 15 residues. The germline V gene has CDR1 KGHSH and CDR2 LQKENI. V lost 3 bases and J 1 base, leaving 9 bases between the germline ends. DNA for the CDR3: TGTGCCAGCTCACCGAGCCGGGGGAACACCGGGGAGCTGTTTTTT. Its translation: CASSPSRGNTGELFF.

CDR3: CASSAEGNTEAFF. The CDR3 DNA reads TGTGCCAGCAGCGCCGAGGGGAACACTGAAGCTTTCTTT. The chain is built from TRBV9 and TRBJ1-1; D unclear. This CDR3 spans 13 amino acids. The ends were cut back, 3 bases at V and 1 base at J, with 7 bases in the middle. Germline loops: CDR1 SGDLS, CDR2 YYNGEE.

This sequence joins TRBV4-2 and TRBJ2-7, with TRBD1 matching 10 bases. Losses at the gene ends were 3 bases for V and 0 bases for J; bases not matched to a gene: 5. Germline loops: CDR1 LGHNA, CDR2 YNFKEQ. This CDR3 has 16 residues. The DNA for the CDR3 is TGTGCCAGCAGCCATGACCGGGACAGGGGCTCCTACGAGCAGTACTTC. It encodes CASSHDRDRGSYEQYF.

This clone was recorded once. V gene TRBV28 combines with J gene TRBJ1-1; D ambiguous. This CDR3 region has 12 residues. Trimming removed 3 bases from V and 9 bases from J, with 11 bases in between. Per the germline V gene, CDR1 is MDHEN and CDR2 is SYDVKM. The CDR3 DNA is TGTGCCAGCAGTTTCGCCAGATCCAAAGCTTTCTTT. This codes for CASSFARSKAFF.

The J gene is TRBJ1-5, the V gene TRBV30, with D possibly being TRBD1 (5 bases). V lost 8 bases, J lost 3 bases, and 14 bases lay in between. CDR1 is GTSNPN, CDR2 SVGIG, per germline (reference sequence). The CDR3 length is 13 residues. The CDR3 sequence is CAAMGQYNQPQHF. As DNA, the CDR3 is TGTGCCGCTATGGGGCAGTACAATCAGCCCCAGCATTTT.

The chain is built from TRBV2 and TRBJ1-6; D possibly corresponds to TRBD1 (5 bases). In germline, CDR1 is SNHLY, CDR2 FYNNEI. Trimming took 11 bases from V and 9 from J, leaving 20 bases between them. This CDR3 comprises 14 residues. The chain's CDR3 is CAGNPGTTFSPLHF. The CDR3 DNA follows: TGTGCCGGAAACCCCGGGACTACTTTTTCACCCCTCCACTTT.

V is TRBV6-5 and J is TRBJ2-7; no reliable D call. The V end was cut by 5 bases, the J end by 0 bases, with 8 bases between. Germline loops: CDR1 MNHEY, CDR2 SVGAGI. The CDR3 is 13 amino acids. CDR3 sequence: CASSMAVSYEQYF. The CDR3 DNA sequence: TGTGCCAGCAGTATGGCGGTCTCCTACGAGCAGTACTTC.

CDR3 amino acids: CASSTQAGSSYNEQFF. In nucleotides, the CDR3 is TGTGCCAGCAGCACCCAAGCGGGGAGCTCCTACAATGAGCAGTTCTTC. The rearrangement links TRBV21-1 to TRBJ2-1; the D segment call TRBD2 is taken from the table without a DNA check. TRBV21-1 is a documented pseudogene. CDR3 size: 16 residues.